A selection of T cell receptor beta chains follows, all from one sample in a study of control samples from healthy donors and cancer patients. Profiled with immunoSEQ multiplex PCR; TCRdb holds only in-frame clones, not every one. The table shows 95,000 to 150,000 clones, with approximately 92% occurring only once. Sample: PBMCs. Source of these receptors: a man older than 75 with head and neck cancer. Both conserved end residues are part of each CDR3. D genes are given only for firm matches. Clone size is not always given. Where it is, it says once, few, many or a class for expanded clones.

.	.	15	TRBV19	TRBJ2-1	TGTGCCAGTAGTCCGCGGGGTAACTCCTACAATGAGCAGTTCTTC	CASSPRGNSYNEQFF
.	.	10	TRBV7-9	TRBJ2-5	TGTGCCAGCAGCTTAGGGACCCAGTACTTC	CASSLGTQYF
TRBD1	.	14	TRBV29-1	TRBJ2-2	TGCAGCGTTGAAGTCAACAGGGGGCCAGGGGAGCTGTTTTTT	CSVEVNRGPGELFF
.	.	12	TRBV7-9	TRBJ1-1	TGTGCCAGCAGCTCACAGAATTTTGAAGCTTTCTTT	CASSSQNFEAFF
.	.	16	TRBV5-1	TRBJ2-3	TGCGCCAGCCGCCTCCCCACGGGGACCAGCACAGATACGCAGTATTTT	CASRLPTGTSTDTQYF
TRBD1	few	14	TRBV7-2	TRBJ2-7	TGTGCCAGCAGCTTACGAGGGGGCCAATACGAGCAGTACTTC	CASSLRGGQYEQYF
TRBD1	.	17	TRBV9	TRBJ2-3	TGTGCCAGCAGCTCAAAAGCAGGGGGCGGTAATACAGATACGCAGTATTTT	CASSSKAGGGNTDTQYF
TRBD2	.	17	TRBV7-6	TRBJ2-1	TGTGCCAGCAGCTCAGGACTAGCGGGGGTATATTGGAATGAGCAGTTCTTC	CASSSGLAGVYWNEQFF
.	.	16	TRBV7-8	TRBJ2-2	TGTGCCAGCAGCTTCCACAGAGTCCTGAACACCGGGGAGCTGTTTTTT	CASSFHRVLNTGELFF
TRBD1	.	15	TRBV5-1	TRBJ1-1	TGCGCCAGCAGCTTGAGGCAGGGGGCGAACACTGAAGCTTTCTTT	CASSLRQGANTEAFF
TRBD1	.	15	TRBV2	TRBJ2-7	TGTGCCAGCAGACCAGACAGGGCTGGGTCCTACGAGCAGTACTTC	CASRPDRAGSYEQYF
.	.	15	TRBV30	TRBJ2-7	TGTGCCTGGAGTTTAGGGGCACCGGGGAGTTACGAGCAGTACTTC	CAWSLGAPGSYEQYF
.	once	11	TRBV20-1	TRBJ1-2	TGCAGTGCTAGGAGGGATGCCGGCTACACCTTC	CSARRDAGYTF
.	.	15	TRBV5-4	TRBJ2-7	TGTGCCAGCAGCTTGTCCCGGGGCAAGCAATACGAGCAGTACTTC	CASSLSRGKQYEQYF
TRBD2	.	17	TRBV7-2	TRBJ2-1	TGTGCCAGCAGCTTAAATAGCGGGAGCCCCCCATACAATGAGCAGTTCTTC	CASSLNSGSPPYNEQFF
TRBD2	.	15	TRBV3-1/TRBV3-2	TRBJ2-7	TGTGCCAGCAGCCAAAGCCCCCAGACTAGCTCCGAGCAGTACTTC	CASSQSPQTSSEQYF
TRBD2	.	17	TRBV10-3	TRBJ2-5	TGTGCCATCAGTGGAACCGGGACTAGCGGGAGTACAGAGACCCAGTACTTC	CAISGTGTSGSTETQYF
TRBD2	.	14	TRBV30	TRBJ2-5	TGTGACCAAAGAGGACTAGCGACACAAGAGACCCAGTACTTC	CDQRGLATQETQYF
.	.	13	TRBV2	TRBJ1-2	TGTGCCAGCAACGCCGGACCTTTAGTGGGCTACACCTTC	CASNAGPLVGYTF
.	.	14	TRBV5-1	TRBJ1-2	TGCGCCAGCAGCTTGGAGGGAGCTAACTATGGCTACACCTTC	CASSLEGANYGYTF
.	.	14	TRBV11-3	TRBJ1-2	TGTGCCAGCAGCAAAACCGGGACATGCTATGGCTACACCTTC	CASSKTGTCYGYTF
TRBD1	once	13	TRBV10-3	TRBJ1-2	TGTGCCATCAACAACCAGGGGGCAGATGGCTACACCTTC	CAINNQGADGYTF
.	.	13	TRBV7-9	TRBJ1-6	TGTGCCAGCAGCCAAGACGGGGATTCACCCCTCCACTTT	CASSQDGDSPLHF
.	.	13	TRBV25-1	TRBJ1-2	TGTGCCAGCAGTGAATTAAGCGAGTTGGGCTACACCTTC	CASSELSELGYTF
TRBD2	.	15	TRBV7-2	TRBJ2-2	TGTGCCAGCAGCTTCAGCGGGAGTGGTCCCGGGGAGCTGTTTTTT	CASSFSGSGPGELFF
.	once	15	TRBV6-1	TRBJ1-1	TGTGCCAGCAGTGAAGCTTGGGGGGCGAACACTGAAGCTTTCTTT	CASSEAWGANTEAFF